What follows are 21 T cell receptor beta chains derived from one specimen sequenced in a study of OX40 agonist ivuxolimab in advanced cancers. Assay: immunoSEQ multiplex PCR; the TCRdb copy retains only in-frame clones and omits some. The data show about 64,000 clones, about four fifths seen once. Sample: CD4+ or CD8+ T cells sorted from blood, taken in a trial of the OX40 agonist ivuxolimab. Receptor source: an adult with an advanced solid tumor such as melanoma, head and neck, liver or kidney cancer.

This clone is medium-sized (0.01 to 0.1%) in the sample. This chain links TRBV29-1 with TRBJ1-2, with TRBD1 as a possible D gene (6 bases). V gave up 4 bases and J gave up 4 bases, with 13 bases separating them. The CDR3 totals 13 residues. Germline V gene sequence: CDR1 SQVTM, CDR2 ANQGSEA. In DNA form, the CDR3 reads TGCAGCGTTGGGGGGGGCCAATCCTATGGCTACACCTTC. It encodes CSVGGGQSYGYTF.

The chain is built from TRBV6-1 and TRBJ1-5; D not certain. The germline V and J ends were trimmed by 0 bases and 2 bases, with 14 bases remaining between them. The CDR3 sequence is 17 residues long. Germline values: CDR1 MNHNS, CDR2 SASEGT. CDR3: CASSEALRRSGNQPQHF. CDR3 DNA: TGTGCCAGCAGTGAAGCGCTTCGGCGCAGTGGCAATCAGCCCCAGCATTTT.

This chain connects TRBV30 to TRBJ1-5; TRBD1 is a possible D gene (6 bases). Trimming removed 0 bases from V and 7 bases from J, with 10 bases in between. Per the germline V gene, CDR1 is GTSNPN and CDR2 is SVGIG (reference sequence). The CDR3 consists of 13 residues. The CDR3 sequence: CAWSVRGAQPQHF. CDR3 DNA: TGTGCCTGGAGTGTACGGGGGGCCCAGCCCCAGCATTTT.

The chain links TRBV19 to TRBJ1-1; no clear D. V was shortened by 7 bases and J by 2 bases, with 5 bases between the two germline ends. Germline V gene lookup returns CDR1 LNHDA and CDR2 SQIVND (reference sequence). CDR3 length: 11 residues. The CDR3 reads CASNENTEAFF. CDR3 bases: TGTGCCAGTAATGAAAACACTGAAGCTTTCTTT.

This clone was counted once. The chain has TRBV27 and TRBJ1-1, with D possibly being TRBD1 (5 bases). Germline lookup yields CDR1 MNHEY and CDR2 SMNVEV (reference sequence). Between the trimmed V and J ends, which lost 6 bases and 7 bases, there was a span of 21 bases. The CDR3 covers 15 residues. CDR3 sequence reads: CASRLANRGLGEAFF. CDR3 DNA: TGTGCCAGCAGACTAGCAAACCGGGGCCTCGGTGAAGCTTTCTTT.

CDR3 residues: CASSFRLLAGGNEQFF. The CDR3 nucleotides are TGTGCCAGCAGCTTTCGATTACTAGCGGGGGGCAATGAGCAGTTCTTC. The V call is TRBV11-3, the J call TRBJ2-1; 12 bases map to TRBD2. V gave up 3 bases and J gave up 6 bases; unmatched junction bases: 6. The germline CDR1 and CDR2 sequences are SGHNT and YENEEA. CDR3 length: 16 residues. The whole variable domain, remainder taken from reference TRBV11-3 and TRBJ2-1, is EAGVVQSPRYKIIEKKQPVAFWCNPISGHNTLYWYLQNLGQGPELLIRYENEEAVDDSQLPKDRFSAERLKGVDSTLKIQPAELGDSAVYLCASSFRLLAGGNEQFFGPGTRLTVL.

This chain uses TRBV5-1 with TRBJ1-1; D is possibly TRBD1 (5 bases). The CDR3 length is 13 residues. Between the trimmed V and J ends, which lost 0 bases and 10 bases, there was a span of 13 bases. CDR1 is SGHRS, CDR2 YFSETQ, per germline. The CDR3 DNA follows: TGCGCCAGCAGCTTGGCCTCGGACAATAGAGCTTTCTTT. Translating it yields CASSLASDNRAFF.

The chain recombines TRBV29-1 with TRBJ1-1; TRBD1 is a possible D gene (6 bases). In germline, CDR1 is SQVTM, CDR2 ANQGSEA. Trimming stripped 6 bases from V and 11 bases from J, with 19 bases between. This CDR3 comprises 12 residues. As DNA, the CDR3 is TGCAGCGTCCGCGTACAGGGACGGGAGGCTTTCTTT. This translates into CSVRVQGREAFF.

The chain is built from TRBV6-1 and TRBJ2-7, with D maybe TRBD2 (6 bases). The germline V gene has CDR1 MNHNS and CDR2 SASEGT. V dropped 8 bases and J dropped 2 bases, with 13 bases sitting between them. The CDR3 totals 13 residues. The CDR3 DNA reads TGTGCCAGCCGTGCCACGGGGGCCTACGAGCAGTACTTC. Translating gives CASRATGAYEQYF.

The chain links TRBV18 to TRBJ1-1; TRBD1 agrees at 8 bases. CDR3 size: 16 residues. V was clipped by 3 bases and J by 5 bases; unmatched bases: 11. Germline lookup yields CDR1 KGHSH and CDR2 LQKENI. The CDR3 here is CASSPGRTGGGTEAFF. CDR3 bases: TGTGCCAGCTCACCGGGGCGAACAGGGGGAGGGACTGAAGCTTTCTTT.

The J gene is TRBJ1-1, the V gene TRBV4-1; D is undetermined. CDR1 is MGHRA and CDR2 is YSYEKL in the germline V gene. The CDR3 is made up of 14 amino acids. V was trimmed by 3 bases and J by 3 bases, leaving 11 bases between them. This chain's CDR3 is CASSHRDDDTEAFF. CDR3 bases: TGCGCCAGCAGCCATAGGGATGATGACACTGAAGCTTTCTTT.

V usage is TRBV27 and J usage is TRBJ2-1; TRBD2 is a possible D gene (6 bases). V lost 7 bases and J 4 bases, leaving 14 bases between the germline ends. Germline assignment: CDR1 MNHEY and CDR2 SMNVEV (reference sequence). This CDR3 spans 14 amino acids. CDR3 coding DNA: TGTGCCAGCAAAGTTGTTAGCGGATACAATGAGCAGTTCTTC. Protein product: CASKVVSGYNEQFF.

The J gene is TRBJ2-3, the V gene TRBV9; 9 bases are shared with TRBD2. The J segment lost 6 bases and the V segment lost 0 bases, leaving 2 bases of the junction unmatched. From germline, CDR1 is SGDLS and CDR2 YYNGEE. The CDR3 is 14 residues long. The CDR3 spells CASSVASGGDTQYF. The CDR3 coding sequence is TGTGCCAGCAGCGTAGCCAGCGGGGGGGATACGCAGTATTTT. The whole variable domain, filled in from reference TRBV9 and TRBJ2-3, reads DSGVTQTPKHLITATGQRVTLRCSPRSGDLSVYWYQQSLDQGLQFLIQYYNGEERAKGNILERFSAQQFPDLHSELNLSSLELGDSALYFCASSVASGGDTQYFGPGTRLTVL.

The chain couples TRBV7-9 to TRBJ1-1; 8 nucleotides match TRBD1. The V gene end was trimmed by 10 bases and the J gene end by 2 bases; junction bases not matched to a gene: 9. Germline values: CDR1 SEHNR, CDR2 FQNEAQ (reference sequence). CDR3 length: 14 residues. This CDR3 reads CATHGQGSNTEAFF. CDR3 nucleotide sequence: TGTGCCACCCATGGACAGGGAAGTAACACTGAAGCTTTCTTT.

This chain connects TRBV4-1 to TRBJ2-1; 7 bases agree with TRBD2. The germline V gene encodes CDR1 MGHRA and CDR2 YSYEKL. This CDR3 is built from 16 residues. J lost 3 bases, V lost 0 bases, and 5 bases had no gene match. CDR3 region: CASSQEGLAVYNEQFF. The CDR3, as DNA: TGCGCCAGCAGCCAAGAAGGGCTAGCGGTCTACAATGAGCAGTTCTTC.

The chain links TRBV4-1 to TRBJ2-5; TRBD1 might be the D (6 bases). Gene TRBJ2-7 matches the end of the DNA better, so the J call may be wrong. The CDR3 runs to 15 residues. CDR1 is MGHRA and CDR2 is YSYEKL in the germline V gene. The CDR3 loop is CASSPGQTPAYEQYF. Written as DNA, the CDR3 is TGCGCCAGCAGCCCGGGACAAACCCCGGCTTACGAGCAGTACTTC.

This clone was picked up one time. The chain links TRBV9 to TRBJ2-6; D remains ambiguous. Germline CDR1 and CDR2: SGDLS and YYNGEE. The CDR3 runs 14 residues. V lost 0 bases, J lost 1 base, and 2 bases lay in between. CDR3 sequence reads: CASSVVSGANVLTF. The CDR3 DNA reads TGTGCCAGCAGCGTAGTTTCTGGGGCCAACGTCCTGACTTTC. The variable domain in full, completed from reference TRBV9 and TRBJ2-6, reads DSGVTQTPKHLITATGQRVTLRCSPRSGDLSVYWYQQSLDQGLQFLIQYYNGEERAKGNILERFSAQQFPDLHSELNLSSLELGDSALYFCASSVVSGANVLTFGAGSRLTVL.

This clone ranks as medium-sized. The rearrangement links TRBV16 to TRBJ1-2; D unclear. The CDR3 runs 14 residues. Trimming shortened V by 0 bases and J by 8 bases, and 13 bases separated the two germline ends. Germline V gives CDR1 KGHSY, CDR2 FQNENV. In DNA form, the CDR3 reads TGTGCCAGCAGCCAATCGCAGGAAGGAGGCGGCTACACCTTC. Its protein product is CASSQSQEGGGYTF.

The rearrangement uses TRBV11-2 and TRBJ2-7; perhaps TRBD2 as D (6 bases). The length of the CDR3 is 14 residues. CDR1 is SGHAT and CDR2 is FQNNGV in the germline V gene. The V gene lost 1 base and the J gene lost 5 bases, with 12 bases spanning the gap. The CDR3 is CASSLGGVEHEQYF. In DNA, the CDR3 is TGTGCCAGCAGCTTAGGGGGGGTTGAGCACGAGCAGTACTTC.

This chain uses TRBV29-1 with TRBJ1-3; D is perhaps TRBD1 (5 bases). Per germline, CDR1 SQVTM and CDR2 ANQGSEA. V shed 6 bases and J shed 0 bases, with 12 bases lying between them. The CDR3 runs to 14 residues. CDR3 coding DNA: TGCAGCGTCGGGGACCGAGTCTCTGGAAACACCATATATTTT. It yields the protein CSVGDRVSGNTIYF.

Notes on this clone: One end of the junction fails to match germline, which may point to a read error. V is TRBV23-1 and J is TRBJ2-3; TRBD1 is a possible D gene (5 bases). Being an ORF, TRBV23-1 has a function that is uncertain. This CDR3 contains 13 residues. CDR3 in amino acids: CASEPGPDRYAVF. The CDR3 bases are TGCGCCAGCGAGCCCGGTCCCGACAGATACGCAGTATTT.